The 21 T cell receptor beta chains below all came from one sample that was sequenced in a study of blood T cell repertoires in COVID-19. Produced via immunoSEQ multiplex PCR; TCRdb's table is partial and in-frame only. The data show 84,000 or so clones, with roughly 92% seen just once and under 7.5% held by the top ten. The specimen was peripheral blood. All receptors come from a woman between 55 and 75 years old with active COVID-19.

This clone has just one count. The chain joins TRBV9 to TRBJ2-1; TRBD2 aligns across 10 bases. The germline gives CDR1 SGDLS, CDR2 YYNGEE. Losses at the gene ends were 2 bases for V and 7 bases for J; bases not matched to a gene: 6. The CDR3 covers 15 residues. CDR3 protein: CASSVGTSEMNEQFF. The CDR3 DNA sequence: TGTGCCAGCAGCGTGGGGACTAGCGAGATGAATGAGCAGTTCTTC.

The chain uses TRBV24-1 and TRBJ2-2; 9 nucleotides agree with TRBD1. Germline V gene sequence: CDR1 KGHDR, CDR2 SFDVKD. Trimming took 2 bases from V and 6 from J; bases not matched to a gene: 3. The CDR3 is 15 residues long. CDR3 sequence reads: CATSDWRQGAGELFF. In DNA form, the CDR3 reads TGTGCCACCAGTGATTGGAGACAGGGGGCCGGGGAGCTGTTTTTT.

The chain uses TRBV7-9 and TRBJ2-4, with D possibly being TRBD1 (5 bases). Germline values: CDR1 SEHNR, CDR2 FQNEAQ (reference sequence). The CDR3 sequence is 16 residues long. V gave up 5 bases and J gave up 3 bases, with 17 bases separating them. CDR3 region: CASSAKIRVDKNIQYF. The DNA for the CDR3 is TGTGCCAGCAGCGCCAAGATCAGGGTTGACAAAAACATTCAGTACTTC.

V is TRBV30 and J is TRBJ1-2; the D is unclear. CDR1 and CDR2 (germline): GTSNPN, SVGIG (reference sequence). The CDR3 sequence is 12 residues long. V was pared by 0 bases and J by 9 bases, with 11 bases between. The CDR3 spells CAWSVRPESYTF. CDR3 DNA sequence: TGTGCCTGGAGTGTACGTCCTGAGAGCTACACCTTC. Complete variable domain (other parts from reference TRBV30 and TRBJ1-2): SQTIHQWPATLVQPVGSPLSLECTVEGTSNPNLYWYRQAAGRGLQLLFYSVGIGQISSEVPQNLSASRPQDRQFILSSKKLLLSDSGFYLCAWSVRPESYTFGSGTRLTVV.

CDR3 DNA: TGTGCCAGCAGCATGGGCCAGAGCTCCTACGAGCAGTACTTC. It codes for CASSMGQSSYEQYF. The chain is built from TRBV7-9 and TRBJ2-7, with D uncertain. The V gene's germline CDR1 is SEHNR and CDR2 FQNEAQ (reference sequence). This CDR3 is built from 14 residues. The ends were cut back, 5 bases at V and 0 bases at J, with 11 bases in the middle.

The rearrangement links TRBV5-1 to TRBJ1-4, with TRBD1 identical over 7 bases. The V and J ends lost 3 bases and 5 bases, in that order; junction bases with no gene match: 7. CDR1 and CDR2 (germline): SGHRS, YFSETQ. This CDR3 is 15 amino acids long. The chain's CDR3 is CASSYQRTGNEKLFF. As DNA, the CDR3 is TGCGCCAGCAGCTACCAACGGACAGGCAATGAAAAACTGTTTTTT. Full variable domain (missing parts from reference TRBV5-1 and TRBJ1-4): KAGVTQTPRYLIKTRGQQVTLSCSPISGHRSVSWYQQTPGQGLQFLFEYFSETQRNKGNFPGRFSGRQFSNSRSEMNVSTLELGDSALYLCASSYQRTGNEKLFFGSGTQLSVL.

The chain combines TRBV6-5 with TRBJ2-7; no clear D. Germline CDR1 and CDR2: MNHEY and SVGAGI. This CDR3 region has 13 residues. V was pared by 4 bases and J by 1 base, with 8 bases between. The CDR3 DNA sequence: TGTGCCAGCAGTTTACAGAGATCCTACGAGCAGTACTTC. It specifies CASSLQRSYEQYF.

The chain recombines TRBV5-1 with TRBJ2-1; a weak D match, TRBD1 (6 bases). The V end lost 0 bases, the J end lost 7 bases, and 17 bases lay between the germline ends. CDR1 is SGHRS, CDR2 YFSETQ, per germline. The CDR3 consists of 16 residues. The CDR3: CASSLAPQGTANEQFF. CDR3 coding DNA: TGCGCCAGCAGCTTGGCCCCCCAGGGGACGGCGAATGAGCAGTTCTTC.

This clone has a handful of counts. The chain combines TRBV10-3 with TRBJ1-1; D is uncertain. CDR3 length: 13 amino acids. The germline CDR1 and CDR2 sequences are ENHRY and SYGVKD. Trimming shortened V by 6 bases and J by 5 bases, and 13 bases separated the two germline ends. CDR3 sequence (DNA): TGTGCCATCAGCCTAGCGGGTAGGACTGAAGCTTTCTTT. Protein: CAISLAGRTEAFF.

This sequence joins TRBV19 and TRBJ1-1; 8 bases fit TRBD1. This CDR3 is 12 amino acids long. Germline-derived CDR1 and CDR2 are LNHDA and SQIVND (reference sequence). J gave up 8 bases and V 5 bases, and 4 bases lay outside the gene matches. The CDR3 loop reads CASSPRDREAFF. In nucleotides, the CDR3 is TGTGCCAGTAGTCCGCGGGACAGGGAAGCTTTCTTT.

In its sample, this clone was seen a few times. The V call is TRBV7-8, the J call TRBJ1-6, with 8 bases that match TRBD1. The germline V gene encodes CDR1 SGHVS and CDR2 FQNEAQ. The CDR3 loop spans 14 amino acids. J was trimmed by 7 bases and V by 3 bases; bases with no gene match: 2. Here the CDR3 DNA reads TGTGCCAGCAGCTTGGACAGGGCGAATTCACCCCTCCACTTT. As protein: CASSLDRANSPLHF.

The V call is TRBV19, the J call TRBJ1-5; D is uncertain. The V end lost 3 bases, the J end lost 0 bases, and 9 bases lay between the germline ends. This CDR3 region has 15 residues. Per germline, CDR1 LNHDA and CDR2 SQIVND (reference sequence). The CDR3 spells CASSILRSSNQPQHF. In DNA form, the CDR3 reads TGTGCCAGTAGTATTCTAAGAAGTAGCAATCAGCCCCAGCATTTT.

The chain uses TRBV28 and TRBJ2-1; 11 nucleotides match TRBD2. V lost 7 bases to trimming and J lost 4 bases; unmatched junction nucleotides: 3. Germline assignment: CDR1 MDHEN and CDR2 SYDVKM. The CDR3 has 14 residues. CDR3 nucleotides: TGTGCCAGCATACTAGCGGGAGTTTACAATGAGCAGTTCTTC. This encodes CASILAGVYNEQFF. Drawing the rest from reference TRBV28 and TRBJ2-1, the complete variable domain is DVKVTQSSRYLVKRTGEKVFLECVQDMDHENMFWYRQDPGLGLRLIYFSYDVKMKEKGDIPEGYSVSREKKERFSLILESASTNQTSMYLCASILAGVYNEQFFGPGTRLTVL.

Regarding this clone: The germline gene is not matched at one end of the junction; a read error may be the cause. The CDR3 loop is CASSLGRIQPQHF. In DNA form, the CDR3 reads TGTGCCAGCAGTTTAGGGAGAATTCAGCCCCAGCATTTT. The chain has TRBV7-2 and TRBJ1-5; D is uncertain. CDR3 length: 13 amino acids. Germline loops: CDR1 SGHTA, CDR2 FQGNSA.

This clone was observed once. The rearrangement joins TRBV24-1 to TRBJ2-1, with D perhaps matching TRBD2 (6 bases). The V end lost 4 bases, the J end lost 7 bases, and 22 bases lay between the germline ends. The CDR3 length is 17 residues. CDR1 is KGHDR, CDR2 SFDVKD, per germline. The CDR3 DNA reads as TGTGCCACCAGTGACCGAGAGGGGAGGAGTAGACATAATGAGCAGTTCTTC. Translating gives CATSDREGRSRHNEQFF.

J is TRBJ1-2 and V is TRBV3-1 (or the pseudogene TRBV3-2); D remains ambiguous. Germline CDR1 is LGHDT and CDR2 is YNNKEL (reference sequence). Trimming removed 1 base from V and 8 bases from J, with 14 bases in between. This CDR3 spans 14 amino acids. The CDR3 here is CASSQGGEGGGYTF. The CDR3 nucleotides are TGTGCCAGCAGCCAAGGTGGCGAGGGCGGCGGCTACACCTTC.

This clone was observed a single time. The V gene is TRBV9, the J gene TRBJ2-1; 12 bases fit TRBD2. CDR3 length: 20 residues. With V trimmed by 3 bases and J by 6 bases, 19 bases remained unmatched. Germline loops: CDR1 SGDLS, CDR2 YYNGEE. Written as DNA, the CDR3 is TGTGCCAGCAGCGAGCCCGTCGGGCTAGCGGGAGGGCCGTGGAGCAATGAGCAGTTCTTC. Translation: CASSEPVGLAGGPWSNEQFF. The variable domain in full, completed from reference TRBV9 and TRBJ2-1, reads DSGVTQTPKHLITATGQRVTLRCSPRSGDLSVYWYQQSLDQGLQFLIQYYNGEERAKGNILERFSAQQFPDLHSELNLSSLELGDSALYFCASSEPVGLAGGPWSNEQFFGPGTRLTVL.

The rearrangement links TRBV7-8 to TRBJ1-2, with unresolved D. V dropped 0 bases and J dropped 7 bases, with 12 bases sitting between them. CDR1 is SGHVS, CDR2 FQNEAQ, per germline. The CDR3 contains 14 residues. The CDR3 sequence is CASSLARTTAGYTF. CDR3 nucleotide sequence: TGTGCCAGCAGCTTAGCGCGTACTACGGCTGGCTACACCTTC.

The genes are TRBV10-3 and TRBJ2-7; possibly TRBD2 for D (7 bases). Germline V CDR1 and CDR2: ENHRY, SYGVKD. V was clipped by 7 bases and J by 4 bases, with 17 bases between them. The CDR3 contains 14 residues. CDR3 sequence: CAIKFDGGQYEQYF. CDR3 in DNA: TGTGCCATCAAATTTGACGGGGGGCAGTACGAGCAGTACTTC.

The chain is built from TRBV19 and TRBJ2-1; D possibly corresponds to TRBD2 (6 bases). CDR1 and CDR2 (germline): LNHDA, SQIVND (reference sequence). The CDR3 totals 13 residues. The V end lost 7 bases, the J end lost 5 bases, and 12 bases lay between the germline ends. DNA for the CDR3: TGTGCCAGTATCGGGGGTAACCACAATGAGCAGTTCTTC. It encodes CASIGGNHNEQFF.

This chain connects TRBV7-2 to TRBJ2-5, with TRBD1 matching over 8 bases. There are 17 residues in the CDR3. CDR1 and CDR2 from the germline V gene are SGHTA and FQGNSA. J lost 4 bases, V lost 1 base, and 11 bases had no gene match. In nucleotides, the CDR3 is TGTGCCAGCAGCTTAGGCAGGGGGCGAGGTGCGGGAGAGACCCAGTACTTC. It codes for CASSLGRGRGAGETQYF.